These T cell receptor beta chains were read from a single sample in a study of cytomegalovirus exposure and HLA in healthy donors. The protocol was immunoSEQ multiplex PCR, while the TCRdb copy is restricted to in-frame clones and leaves out a portion. This table holds some 160,000 clones, under 85% found once. Sequenced input: PBMCs. These receptors were taken from a woman between 25 and 40 years old in good health and CMV-seronegative. CDR3s include the opening cysteine and the closing phenylalanine or tryptophan. A D gene is named only where the DNA matches it firmly. A row's size may be missing; if present it is once, few, many or a size class.

V gene: TRBV25-1
J gene: TRBJ2-4
D gene: .
clone size: .
CDR3 protein: CAGSATGTKNIQYF
CDR3 DNA: TGTGCCGGCAGTGCTACAGGGACCAAAAACATTCAGTACTTC

V gene: TRBV7-2
J gene: TRBJ2-3
D gene: TRBD2
clone size: .
CDR3 protein: CASSLAGSRGVQYF
CDR3 DNA: TGTGCCAGCAGCTTAGCGGGGTCACGGGGGGTGCAGTATTTT

V gene: TRBV30
J gene: TRBJ2-7
D gene: .
clone size: .
CDR3 protein: CAWSYGLGAYEQYF
CDR3 DNA: TGTGCCTGGAGTTACGGCTTGGGAGCCTACGAGCAGTACTTC

V gene: TRBV30
J gene: TRBJ1-1
D gene: TRBD1
clone size: .
CDR3 protein: CAWSLVQGITEAFF
CDR3 DNA: TGTGCCTGGAGCTTGGTACAGGGGATCACTGAAGCTTTCTTT

V gene: TRBV19
J gene: TRBJ2-3
D gene: TRBD2
clone size: .
CDR3 protein: CASSGRTDTQYF
CDR3 DNA: TGTGCCAGTAGCGGGAGGACAGATACGCAGTATTTT

V gene: TRBV7-8
J gene: TRBJ2-1
D gene: TRBD2
clone size: .
CDR3 protein: CASSLVLAGGREQFF
CDR3 DNA: TGTGCCAGCAGCTTAGTTCTAGCGGGGGGGCGTGAGCAGTTCTTC

V gene: TRBV5-1
J gene: TRBJ2-3
D gene: .
clone size: .
CDR3 protein: CASSIGTSDTQYF
CDR3 DNA: TGCGCCAGCAGCATCGGGACTTCGGATACGCAGTATTTT

V gene: TRBV19
J gene: TRBJ1-5
D gene: .
clone size: .
CDR3 protein: CASSISSWDTIRHQPQHF
CDR3 DNA: TGTGCCAGTAGTATATCTTCTTGGGACACGATACGGCATCAGCCCCAGCATTTT

V gene: TRBV30
J gene: TRBJ2-5
D gene: TRBD1
clone size: .
CDR3 protein: CAWSGVSRTGDTVETQYF
CDR3 DNA: TGTGCCTGGAGTGGAGTAAGCAGGACAGGGGATACCGTGGAGACCCAGTACTTC

V gene: TRBV11-2
J gene: TRBJ2-7
D gene: .
clone size: few
CDR3 protein: CASSFLAVISEQYF
CDR3 DNA: TGTGCCAGCAGCTTTTTGGCGGTTATCTCTGAGCAGTACTTC

V gene: TRBV27
J gene: TRBJ2-7
D gene: .
clone size: .
CDR3 protein: CASTPRPSLYHEQYF
CDR3 DNA: TGTGCCAGCACACCCAGGCCTTCCTTATACCACGAGCAGTACTTC

V gene: TRBV20-1
J gene: TRBJ1-2
D gene: .
clone size: .
CDR3 protein: CSAGGELGYTF
CDR3 DNA: TGCAGTGCGGGCGGGGAGCTTGGCTACACCTTC

V gene: TRBV30
J gene: TRBJ1-2
D gene: TRBD1
clone size: .
CDR3 protein: CAWNRGRLGGQIYGYTF
CDR3 DNA: TGTGCCTGGAATAGGGGAAGGTTGGGGGGACAGATCTATGGCTACACCTTC

V gene: TRBV27
J gene: TRBJ2-1
D gene: TRBD2
clone size: .
CDR3 protein: CASSLELAGGGEQFF
CDR3 DNA: TGTGCCAGCAGTTTGGAACTAGCGGGAGGGGGTGAGCAGTTCTTC

V gene: TRBV5-1
J gene: TRBJ2-3
D gene: .
clone size: .
CDR3 protein: CASSSPPRRGNTDTQYF
CDR3 DNA: TGCGCCAGCAGCTCCCCGCCCCGGCGGGGAAACACAGATACGCAGTATTTT

V gene: TRBV7-9
J gene: TRBJ1-6
D gene: .
clone size: .
CDR3 protein: CASSRGTDYSPLHF
CDR3 DNA: TGTGCCAGCAGCCGAGGAACGGACTATTCACCCCTCCACTTT

V gene: TRBV18
J gene: TRBJ2-7
D gene: .
clone size: .
CDR3 protein: CASSPPSYEQYF
CDR3 DNA: TGTGCCAGCTCACCCCCGAGCTACGAGCAGTACTTC

V gene: TRBV7-9
J gene: TRBJ2-2
D gene: .
clone size: .
CDR3 protein: CASSFRAPNTGELFF
CDR3 DNA: TGTGCCAGCAGCTTCAGGGCCCCGAACACCGGGGAGCTGTTTTTT

V gene: TRBV4-3
J gene: TRBJ1-2
D gene: TRBD1
clone size: .
CDR3 protein: CASSLTRGADYGYPF
CDR3 DNA: TGCGCCAGCAGCCTTACCAGGGGGGCGGACTATGGCTACCCCTTC

V gene: TRBV2
J gene: TRBJ1-4
D gene: .
clone size: .
CDR3 protein: CASMGDYLPEKLFF
CDR3 DNA: TGTGCCAGCATGGGGGACTACTTGCCTGAAAAACTGTTTTTT

V gene: TRBV6-4
J gene: TRBJ2-3
D gene: .
clone size: .
CDR3 protein: CASKLAATTDTQYF
CDR3 DNA: TGTGCCAGCAAATTAGCGGCAACCACAGATACGCAGTATTTT

V gene: TRBV4-1
J gene: TRBJ2-7
D gene: .
clone size: .
CDR3 protein: CASSQVSGPYEQYF
CDR3 DNA: TGCGCCAGCAGCCAAGTGTCAGGGCCCTACGAGCAGTACTTC

V gene: TRBV9
J gene: TRBJ2-5
D gene: .
clone size: .
CDR3 protein: CASSVVGSGETQYF
CDR3 DNA: TGTGCCAGCAGCGTAGTTGGAAGCGGGGAGACCCAGTACTTC

V gene: TRBV5-6
J gene: TRBJ2-7
D gene: .
clone size: once
CDR3 protein: CASSLFLYEQYF
CDR3 DNA: TGTGCCAGCAGCCTATTTCTATACGAGCAGTACTTC

V gene: TRBV7-6
J gene: TRBJ1-2
D gene: .
clone size: once
CDR3 protein: CASSSVNRGRVVGYTF
CDR3 DNA: TGTGCCAGCAGCTCCGTAAACCGGGGGAGGGTAGTTGGCTACACCTTC

V gene: TRBV25-1
J gene: TRBJ2-7
D gene: .
clone size: .
CDR3 protein: CASRPGPDYYEQYF
CDR3 DNA: TGTGCCAGCAGACCGGGACCGGACTACTACGAGCAGTACTTC

V gene: TRBV14
J gene: TRBJ1-6
D gene: .
clone size: .
CDR3 protein: CASSQASSYNSPLHF
CDR3 DNA: TGTGCCAGCAGCCAAGCGAGCTCCTATAATTCACCCCTCCACTTT

V gene: TRBV18
J gene: TRBJ2-2
D gene: TRBD2
clone size: .
CDR3 protein: CASSKKTTILRGGYGTGELFF
CDR3 DNA: TGTGCCAGCTCGAAGAAAACGACAATATTGCGGGGGGGATATGGCACCGGGGAGCTGTTTTTT

V gene: TRBV21-1
J gene: TRBJ2-7
D gene: .
clone size: few
CDR3 protein: CASSDKQGPYEQYF
CDR3 DNA: TGTGCCAGCAGCGACAAACAGGGCCCCTACGAGCAGTACTTC

V gene: TRBV6-1
J gene: TRBJ2-2
D gene: TRBD2
clone size: .
CDR3 protein: CASSTIAGDTGELFF
CDR3 DNA: TGTGCCAGCAGTACAATAGCGGGGGACACCGGGGAGCTGTTTTTT

V gene: TRBV7-3
J gene: TRBJ2-5
D gene: .
clone size: .
CDR3 protein: CASSFSNQETQYF
CDR3 DNA: TGTGCCAGCAGCTTTTCTAACCAAGAGACCCAGTACTTC

V gene: TRBV7-3
J gene: TRBJ1-2
D gene: .
clone size: few
CDR3 protein: CASSSGLTGYGYTF
CDR3 DNA: TGTGCCAGCAGCTCGGGCCTAACGGGGTATGGCTACACCTTC

V gene: TRBV7-6
J gene: TRBJ1-1
D gene: .
clone size: .
CDR3 protein: CASSDTDNTEAFF
CDR3 DNA: TGTGCCAGCAGCGACACAGATAACACTGAAGCTTTCTTT

V gene: TRBV6-6
J gene: TRBJ2-3
D gene: .
clone size: .
CDR3 protein: CASLYQGGGNPDTQYF
CDR3 DNA: TGTGCCAGCCTCTACCAGGGAGGCGGGAACCCAGATACGCAGTATTTT

V gene: TRBV28
J gene: TRBJ1-2
D gene: TRBD1
clone size: few
CDR3 protein: CASSSTGPYGYTF
CDR3 DNA: TGTGCCAGCAGTTCGACAGGGCCCTATGGCTACACCTTC

V gene: TRBV5-6
J gene: TRBJ2-2
D gene: .
clone size: .
CDR3 protein: CASSFPGHYTGELFF
CDR3 DNA: TGTGCCAGCAGCTTTCCGGGACACTACACCGGGGAGCTGTTTTTT

V gene: TRBV7-9
J gene: TRBJ1-1
D gene: TRBD1
clone size: .
CDR3 protein: CASSSYRDRAEQGAFF
CDR3 DNA: TGTGCCAGCAGCTCTTACCGGGACAGGGCTGAACAAGGTGCTTTCTTT

V gene: TRBV7-9
J gene: TRBJ1-1
D gene: .
clone size: few
CDR3 protein: CASSLATTDTEAFF
CDR3 DNA: TGTGCCAGCAGCTTAGCGACTACGGACACTGAAGCTTTCTTT

V gene: TRBV7-8
J gene: TRBJ1-1
D gene: TRBD1
clone size: .
CDR3 protein: CASSLAYRGDTEAFF
CDR3 DNA: TGTGCCAGCAGCTTAGCGTACAGGGGGGACACTGAAGCTTTCTTT

V gene: TRBV5-1
J gene: TRBJ2-7
D gene: TRBD1
clone size: few
CDR3 protein: CASSLRTGADEQYF
CDR3 DNA: TGCGCCAGCAGCTTGCGGACAGGGGCCGACGAGCAGTACTTC

V gene: TRBV27
J gene: TRBJ2-3
D gene: .
clone size: .
CDR3 protein: CASSYSLGAATDTQYF
CDR3 DNA: TGTGCCAGCAGTTATTCCTTAGGGGCGGCCACAGATACGCAGTATTTT

V gene: TRBV4-1
J gene: TRBJ2-1
D gene: .
clone size: few
CDR3 protein: CASSQDPGKSSYNEQFF
CDR3 DNA: TGCGCCAGCAGCCAAGACCCAGGGAAGAGCTCCTACAATGAGCAGTTCTTC

V gene: TRBV7-9
J gene: TRBJ2-7
D gene: .
clone size: once
CDR3 protein: CSSSLTGGEQYF
CDR3 DNA: TGTTCCAGCAGCTTGACAGGAGGCGAGCAGTACTTC

V gene: TRBV7-9
J gene: TRBJ1-4
D gene: TRBD1
clone size: .
CDR3 protein: CASSRGTGSNEKLFF
CDR3 DNA: TGTGCCAGCAGCAGGGGGACAGGGAGTAATGAAAAACTGTTTTTT

V gene: TRBV19
J gene: TRBJ2-1
D gene: TRBD1
clone size: .
CDR3 protein: CASSTTGTGYNEQFF
CDR3 DNA: TGTGCCAGTAGCACAACCGGGACAGGGTACAATGAGCAGTTCTTC

V gene: TRBV6-5
J gene: TRBJ2-7
D gene: .
clone size: .
CDR3 protein: CASSTGPSSGYEQYF
CDR3 DNA: TGTGCCAGCAGTACGGGCCCCTCGAGCGGCTACGAGCAGTACTTC

V gene: TRBV6-5
J gene: TRBJ2-1
D gene: TRBD1
clone size: .
CDR3 protein: CASSRQPGQGTEQFF
CDR3 DNA: TGTGCCAGCAGTCGACAGCCGGGACAGGGAACTGAGCAGTTCTTC

V gene: TRBV11-3
J gene: TRBJ2-7
D gene: TRBD1
clone size: .
CDR3 protein: CASSPRDSPYEQYF
CDR3 DNA: TGTGCCAGCAGCCCCCGGGACAGCCCTTACGAGCAGTACTTC

V gene: TRBV7-7
J gene: TRBJ2-2
D gene: TRBD1
clone size: .
CDR3 protein: CASSQDRANTGELFF
CDR3 DNA: TGTGCTAGCAGCCAGGACAGGGCGAACACCGGGGAGCTGTTTTTT

V gene: TRBV4-1
J gene: TRBJ2-5
D gene: TRBD1
clone size: .
CDR3 protein: CASSQSGQGAGETQYF
CDR3 DNA: TGCGCCAGCAGCCAATCGGGACAGGGGGCAGGGGAGACCCAGTACTTC